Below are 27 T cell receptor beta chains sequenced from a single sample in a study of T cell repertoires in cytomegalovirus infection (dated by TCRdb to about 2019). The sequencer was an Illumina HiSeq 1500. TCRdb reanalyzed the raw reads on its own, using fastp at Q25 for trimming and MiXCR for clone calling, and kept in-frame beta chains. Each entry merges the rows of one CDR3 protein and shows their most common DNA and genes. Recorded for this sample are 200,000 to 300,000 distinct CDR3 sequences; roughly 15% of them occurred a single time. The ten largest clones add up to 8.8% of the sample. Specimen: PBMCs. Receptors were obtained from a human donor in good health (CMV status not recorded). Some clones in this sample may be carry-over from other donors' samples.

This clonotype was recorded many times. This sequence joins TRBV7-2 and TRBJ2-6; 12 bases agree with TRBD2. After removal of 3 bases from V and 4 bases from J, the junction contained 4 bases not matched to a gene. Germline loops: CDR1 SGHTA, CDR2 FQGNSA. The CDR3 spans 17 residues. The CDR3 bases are TGTGCCAGCAGCTTCGCTAGCGGGAGGGGGGGGGCCAACGTCCTGACTTTC. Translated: CASSFASGRGGANVLTF.

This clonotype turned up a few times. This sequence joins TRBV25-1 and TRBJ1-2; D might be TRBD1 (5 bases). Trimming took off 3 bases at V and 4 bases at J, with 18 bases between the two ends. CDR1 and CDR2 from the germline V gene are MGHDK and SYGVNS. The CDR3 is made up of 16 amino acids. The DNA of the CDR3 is TGTGCCAGCAGTGAGGACAAACGGGGTACAGGCTATGGCTACACCTTC. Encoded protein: CASSEDKRGTGYGYTF.

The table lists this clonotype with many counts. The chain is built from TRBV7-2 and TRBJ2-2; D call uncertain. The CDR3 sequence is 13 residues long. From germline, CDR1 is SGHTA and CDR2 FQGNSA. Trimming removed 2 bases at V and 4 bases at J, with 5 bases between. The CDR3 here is CASSLWVTGELFF. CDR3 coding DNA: TGTGCCAGCAGCTTATGGGTCACCGGGGAGCTGTTTTTT.

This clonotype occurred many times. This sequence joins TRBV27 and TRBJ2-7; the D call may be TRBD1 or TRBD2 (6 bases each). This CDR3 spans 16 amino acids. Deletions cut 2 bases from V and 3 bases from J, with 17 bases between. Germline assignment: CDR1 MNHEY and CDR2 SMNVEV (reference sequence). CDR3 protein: CASSLQGGRDFYEQYF. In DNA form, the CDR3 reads TGTGCCAGCAGTTTACAAGGGGGAAGGGACTTCTACGAGCAGTACTTC.

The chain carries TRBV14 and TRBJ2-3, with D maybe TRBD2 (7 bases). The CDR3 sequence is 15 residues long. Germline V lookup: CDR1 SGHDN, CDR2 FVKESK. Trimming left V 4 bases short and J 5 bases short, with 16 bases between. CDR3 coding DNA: TGTGCCAGCAGCCCCTTGGGGGGGCATGGAGATACGCAGTATTTT. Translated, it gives CASSPLGGHGDTQYF. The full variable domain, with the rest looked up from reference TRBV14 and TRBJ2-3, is EAGVTQFPSHSVIEKGQTVTLRCDPISGHDNLYWYRRVMGKEIKFLLHFVKESKQDESGMPNNRFLAERTGGTYSTLKVQPAELEDSGVYFCASSPLGGHGDTQYFGPGTRLTVL.

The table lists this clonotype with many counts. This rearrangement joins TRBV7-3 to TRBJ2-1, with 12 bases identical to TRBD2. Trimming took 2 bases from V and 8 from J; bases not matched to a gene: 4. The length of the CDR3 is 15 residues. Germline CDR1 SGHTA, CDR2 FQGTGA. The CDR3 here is CASSLLAGGIDEQFF. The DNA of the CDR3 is TGTGCCAGCAGCTTACTAGCGGGGGGGATAGATGAGCAGTTCTTC.

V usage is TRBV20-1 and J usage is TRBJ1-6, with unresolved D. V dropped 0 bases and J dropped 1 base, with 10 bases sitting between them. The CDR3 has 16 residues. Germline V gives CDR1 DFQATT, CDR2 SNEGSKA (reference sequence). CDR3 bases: TGCAGTGCTAGAGATCTGGGAGGGTCCTATAATTCACCCCTCCACTTT. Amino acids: CSARDLGGSYNSPLHF.

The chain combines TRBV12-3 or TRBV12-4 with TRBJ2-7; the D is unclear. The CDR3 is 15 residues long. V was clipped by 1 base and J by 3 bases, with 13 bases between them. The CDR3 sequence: CASSLDPQDVYEQYF. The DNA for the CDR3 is TGTGCCAGCAGTTTAGACCCCCAGGACGTCTACGAGCAGTACTTC.

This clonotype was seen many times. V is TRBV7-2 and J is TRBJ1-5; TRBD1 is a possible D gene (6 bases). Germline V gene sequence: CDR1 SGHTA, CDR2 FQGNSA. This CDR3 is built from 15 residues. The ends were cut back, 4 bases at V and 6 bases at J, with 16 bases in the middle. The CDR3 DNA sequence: TGTGCCAGCAGCTACCAAGGGGGGGGGTTTCAGCCCCAGCATTTT. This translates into CASSYQGGGFQPQHF.

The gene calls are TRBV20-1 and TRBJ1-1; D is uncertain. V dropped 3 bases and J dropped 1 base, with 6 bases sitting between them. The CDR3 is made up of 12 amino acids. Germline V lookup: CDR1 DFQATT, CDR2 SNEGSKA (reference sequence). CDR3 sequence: CSASSQNTEAFF. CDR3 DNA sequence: TGCAGTGCTAGTAGTCAGAACACTGAAGCTTTCTTT.

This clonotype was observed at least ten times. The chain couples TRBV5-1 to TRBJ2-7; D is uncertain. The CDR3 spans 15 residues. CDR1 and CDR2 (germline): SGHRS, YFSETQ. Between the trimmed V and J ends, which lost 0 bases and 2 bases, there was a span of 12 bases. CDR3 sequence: CASSLDSMSTYEQYF. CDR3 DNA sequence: TGCGCCAGCAGCTTGGACAGCATGAGTACCTACGAGCAGTACTTC.

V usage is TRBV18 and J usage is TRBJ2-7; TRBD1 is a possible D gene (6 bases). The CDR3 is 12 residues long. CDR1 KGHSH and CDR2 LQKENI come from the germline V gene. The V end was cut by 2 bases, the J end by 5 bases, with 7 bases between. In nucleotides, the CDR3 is TGTGCCAGCTCACCAAAGGGGGACGAGCAGTACTTC. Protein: CASSPKGDEQYF. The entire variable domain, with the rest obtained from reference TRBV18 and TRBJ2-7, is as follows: NAGVMQNPRHLVRRRGQEARLRCSPMKGHSHVYWYRQLPEEGLKFMVYLQKENIIDESGMPKERFSAEFPKEGPSILRIQQVVRGDSAAYFCASSPKGDEQYFGPGTRLTVT.

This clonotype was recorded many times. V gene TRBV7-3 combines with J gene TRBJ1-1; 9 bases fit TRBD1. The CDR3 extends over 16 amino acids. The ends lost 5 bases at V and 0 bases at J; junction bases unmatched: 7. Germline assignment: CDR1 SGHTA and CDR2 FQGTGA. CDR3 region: CASSLTGGSLNTEAFF. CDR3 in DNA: TGTGCCAGCAGCCTGACAGGGGGTTCGCTGAACACTGAAGCTTTCTTT.

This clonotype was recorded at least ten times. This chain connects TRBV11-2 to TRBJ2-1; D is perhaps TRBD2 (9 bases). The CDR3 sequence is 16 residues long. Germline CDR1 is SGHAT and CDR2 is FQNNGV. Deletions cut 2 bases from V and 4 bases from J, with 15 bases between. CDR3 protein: CASSLLAGQAYNEQFF. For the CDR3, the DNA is TGTGCCAGCAGCTTACTAGCGGGACAGGCATACAATGAGCAGTTCTTC.

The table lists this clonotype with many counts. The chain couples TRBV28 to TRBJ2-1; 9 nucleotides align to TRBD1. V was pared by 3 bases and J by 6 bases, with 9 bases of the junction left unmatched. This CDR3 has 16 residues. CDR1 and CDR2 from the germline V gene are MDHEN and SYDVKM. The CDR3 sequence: CASSFIGQGWANEQFF. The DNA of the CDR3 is TGTGCCAGCAGTTTCATTGGACAGGGGTGGGCCAATGAGCAGTTCTTC.

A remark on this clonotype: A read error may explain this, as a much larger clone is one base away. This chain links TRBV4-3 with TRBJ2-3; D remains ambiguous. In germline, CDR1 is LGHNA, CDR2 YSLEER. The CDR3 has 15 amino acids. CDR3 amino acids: CASSQGGQSTDTQCF. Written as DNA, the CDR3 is TGCGCCAGCAGCCAAGGAGGCCAGAGCACAGATACGCAGTGTTTT.

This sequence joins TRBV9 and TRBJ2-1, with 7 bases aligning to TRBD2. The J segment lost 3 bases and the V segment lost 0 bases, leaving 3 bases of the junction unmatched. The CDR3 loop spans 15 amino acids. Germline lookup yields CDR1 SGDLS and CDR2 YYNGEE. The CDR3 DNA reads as TGTGCCAGCAGCGTAGGGCTAGCGGACTACAATGAGCAGTTCTTC. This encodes CASSVGLADYNEQFF. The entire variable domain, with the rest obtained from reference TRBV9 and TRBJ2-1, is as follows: DSGVTQTPKHLITATGQRVTLRCSPRSGDLSVYWYQQSLDQGLQFLIQYYNGEERAKGNILERFSAQQFPDLHSELNLSSLELGDSALYFCASSVGLADYNEQFFGPGTRLTVL.

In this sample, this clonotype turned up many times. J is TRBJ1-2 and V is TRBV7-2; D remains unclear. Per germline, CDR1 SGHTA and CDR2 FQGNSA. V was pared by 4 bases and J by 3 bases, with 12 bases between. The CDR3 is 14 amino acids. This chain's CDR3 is CASSWTGVDYGYTF. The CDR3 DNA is TGTGCCAGCAGCTGGACCGGGGTCGACTATGGCTACACCTTC.

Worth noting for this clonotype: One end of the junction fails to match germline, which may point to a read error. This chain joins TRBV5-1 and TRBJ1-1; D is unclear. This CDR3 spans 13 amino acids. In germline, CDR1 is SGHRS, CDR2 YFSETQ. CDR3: CASRLDANTEAFF. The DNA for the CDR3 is TGCGCCAGCAGATTGGACGCGAACACTGAAGCTTTCTTT.

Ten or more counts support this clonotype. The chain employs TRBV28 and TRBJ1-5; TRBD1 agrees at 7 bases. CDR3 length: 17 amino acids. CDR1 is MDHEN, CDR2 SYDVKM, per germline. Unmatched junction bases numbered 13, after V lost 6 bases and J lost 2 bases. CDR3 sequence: CASRNYWTGPGNQPQHF. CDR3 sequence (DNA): TGTGCCAGCAGAAACTACTGGACAGGTCCAGGCAATCAGCCCCAGCATTTT.

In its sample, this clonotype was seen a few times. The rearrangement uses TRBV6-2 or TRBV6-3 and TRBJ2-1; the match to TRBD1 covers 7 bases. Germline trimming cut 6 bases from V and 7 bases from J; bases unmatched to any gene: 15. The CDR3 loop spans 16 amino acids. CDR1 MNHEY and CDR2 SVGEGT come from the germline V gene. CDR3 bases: TGTGCCAGCAGGTCCTCAGGGGCAGGGGGACGGAATGAGCAGTTCTTC. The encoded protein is CASRSSGAGGRNEQFF.

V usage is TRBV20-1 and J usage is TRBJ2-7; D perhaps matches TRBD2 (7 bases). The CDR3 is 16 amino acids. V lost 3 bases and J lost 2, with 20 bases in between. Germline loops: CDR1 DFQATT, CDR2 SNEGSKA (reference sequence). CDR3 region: CSASSGGPRGPYEQYF. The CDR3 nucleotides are TGCAGTGCTAGTTCCGGGGGGCCGCGGGGACCCTACGAGCAGTACTTC.

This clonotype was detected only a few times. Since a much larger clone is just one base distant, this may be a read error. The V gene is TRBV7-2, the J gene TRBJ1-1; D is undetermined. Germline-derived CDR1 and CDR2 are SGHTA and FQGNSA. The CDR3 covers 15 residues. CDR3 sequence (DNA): TGTGCCAGCAACTTAGAGGGTAGGAGGGACACTGAAGCTTTCTTT. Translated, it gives CASNLEGRRDTEAFF.

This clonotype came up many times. The CDR3: CASSLVGLKETQYF. The CDR3 DNA reads as TGTGCCAGCAGCTTAGTCGGCCTAAAAGAGACCCAGTACTTC. The chain employs TRBV11-2 and TRBJ2-5; D unresolved. The CDR3 consists of 14 residues. Germline values: CDR1 SGHAT, CDR2 FQNNGV. Trimming removed 1 base at V and 3 bases at J, with 9 bases between.

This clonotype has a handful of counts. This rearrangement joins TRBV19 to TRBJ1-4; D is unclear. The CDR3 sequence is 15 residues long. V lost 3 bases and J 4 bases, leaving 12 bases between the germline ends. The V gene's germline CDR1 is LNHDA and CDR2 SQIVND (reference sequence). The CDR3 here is CASSIISGGNEKLFF. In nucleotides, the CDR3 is TGTGCCAGTAGTATTATATCGGGTGGTAATGAAAAACTGTTTTTT. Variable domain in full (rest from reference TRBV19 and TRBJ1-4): DGGITQSPKYLFRKEGQNVTLSCEQNLNHDAMYWYRQDPGQGLRLIYYSQIVNDFQKGDIAEGYSVSREKKESFPLTVTSAQKNPTAFYLCASSIISGGNEKLFFGSGTQLSVL.

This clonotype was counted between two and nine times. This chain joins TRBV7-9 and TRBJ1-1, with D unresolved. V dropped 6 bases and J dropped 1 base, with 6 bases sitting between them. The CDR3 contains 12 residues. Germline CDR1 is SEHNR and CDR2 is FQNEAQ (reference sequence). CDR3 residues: CASSPENTEAFF. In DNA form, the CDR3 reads TGTGCCAGCAGTCCAGAGAACACTGAAGCTTTCTTT.

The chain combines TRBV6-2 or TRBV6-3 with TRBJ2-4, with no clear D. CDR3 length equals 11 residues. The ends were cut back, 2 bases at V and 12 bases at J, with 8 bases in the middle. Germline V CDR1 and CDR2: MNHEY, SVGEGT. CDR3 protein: CASSYGRDQYF. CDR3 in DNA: TGTGCCAGCAGTTACGGGCGAGATCAGTACTTC.